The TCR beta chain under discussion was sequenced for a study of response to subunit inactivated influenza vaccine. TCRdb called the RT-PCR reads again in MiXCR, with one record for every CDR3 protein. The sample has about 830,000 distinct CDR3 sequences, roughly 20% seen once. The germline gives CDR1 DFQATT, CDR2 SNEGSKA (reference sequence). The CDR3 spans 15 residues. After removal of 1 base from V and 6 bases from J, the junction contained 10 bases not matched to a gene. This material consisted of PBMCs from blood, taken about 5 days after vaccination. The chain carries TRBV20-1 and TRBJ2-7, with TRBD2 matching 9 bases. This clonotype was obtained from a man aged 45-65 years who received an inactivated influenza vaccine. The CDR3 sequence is CSARVAEGAGGEQYF. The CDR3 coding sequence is TGCAGTGCTAGAGTCGCCGAGGGAGCGGGAGGCGAGCAGTACTTC.